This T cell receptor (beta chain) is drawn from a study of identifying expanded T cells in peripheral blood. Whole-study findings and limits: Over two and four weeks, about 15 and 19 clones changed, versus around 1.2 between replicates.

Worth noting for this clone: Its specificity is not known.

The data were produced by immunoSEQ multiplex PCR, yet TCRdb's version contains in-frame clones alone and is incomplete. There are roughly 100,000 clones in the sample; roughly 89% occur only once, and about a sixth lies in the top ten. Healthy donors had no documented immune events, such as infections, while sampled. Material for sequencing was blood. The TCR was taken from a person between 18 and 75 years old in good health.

For the CDR3, the DNA is TGTGCCAGCAGCTTAATCGGTGGCAGGAGCAATCAGCCCCAGCATTTT. It codes for CASSLIGGRSNQPQHF. The chain links TRBV7-2 to TRBJ1-5; D ambiguous. The germline gives CDR1 SGHTA, CDR2 FQGNSA. CDR3 length: 16 amino acids. V was clipped by 2 bases and J by 1 base, with 12 bases between them.